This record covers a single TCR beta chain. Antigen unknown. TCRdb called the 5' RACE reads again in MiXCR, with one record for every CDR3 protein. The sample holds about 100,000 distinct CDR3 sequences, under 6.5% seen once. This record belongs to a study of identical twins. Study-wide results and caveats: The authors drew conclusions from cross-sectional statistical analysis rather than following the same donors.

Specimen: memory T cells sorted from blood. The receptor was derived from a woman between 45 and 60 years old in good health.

The CDR3 protein is CASSLGGGEGEKLFF. The DNA for the CDR3 is TGTGCCAGCAGCTTAGGCGGGGGCGAGGGTGAAAAACTGTTTTTT. The chain has TRBV7-2 and TRBJ1-4; a weak D match, TRBD1 (6 bases). Germline V gene data show CDR1 as SGHTA and CDR2 as FQGNSA. The CDR3 runs to 15 residues. V lost 1 base, J lost 7 bases, and 13 bases lay in between.